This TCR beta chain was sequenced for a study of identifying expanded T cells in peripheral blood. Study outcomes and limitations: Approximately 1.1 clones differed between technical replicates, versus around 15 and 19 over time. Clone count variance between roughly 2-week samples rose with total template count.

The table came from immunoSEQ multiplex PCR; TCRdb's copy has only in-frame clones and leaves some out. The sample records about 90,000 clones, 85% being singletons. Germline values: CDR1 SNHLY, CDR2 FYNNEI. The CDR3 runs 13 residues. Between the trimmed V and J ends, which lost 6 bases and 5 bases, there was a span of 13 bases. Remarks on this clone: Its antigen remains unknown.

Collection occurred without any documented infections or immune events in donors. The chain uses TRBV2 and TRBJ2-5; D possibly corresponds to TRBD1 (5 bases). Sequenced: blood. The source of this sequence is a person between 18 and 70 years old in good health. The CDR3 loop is CASRIGATETQYF. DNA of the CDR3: TGTGCCAGCAGAATAGGGGCAACGGAGACCCAGTACTTC. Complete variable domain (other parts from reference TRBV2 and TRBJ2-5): EPEVTQTPSHQVTQMGQEVILRCVPISNHLYFYWYRQILGQKVEFLVSFYNNEISEKSEIFDDQFSVERPDGSNFTLKIRSTKLEDSAMYFCASRIGATETQYFGPGTRLLVL.